This TCR beta chain was retrieved from a study of T cells in Graves' hyperthyroidism and ophthalmopathy (dated by TCRdb to between 2017 and 2020). Regarding the research as a whole: Peripheral blood samples were taken at the time of initial diagnosis, prior to any treatment. Prospective prediction of ophthalmopathy was tested in an independent validation cohort of under 20 hyperthyroidism patients and 17 patients who later progressed to ophthalmopathy. Following sampling, methimazole starting at 30 mg daily was given to hyperthyroidism patients, and high-dose intravenous methylprednisolone was given to ophthalmopathy patients. To identify distinguishing TCR V-J signatures, a discovery cohort of around 100 patients was used, comprising roughly 45 with Graves' ophthalmopathy and around 60 with stable Graves' hyperthyroidism. The roughly 99 discovery patients were divided at random into training and test sets in a 7:3 ratio. The paper describes TCR Vbeta CDR3 sequencing of 135 peripheral blood samples, made up of 43 ophthalmopathy patients, approximately 73 hyperthyroidism patients and 17 progressor patients. Thyroid tissue and blood T-cell repertoires from about six Graves' hyperthyroidism patients were also compared in the study. The paper's findings and limits, for the study overall: In cross-validation, a model built on a 13 V-J signature told ophthalmopathy apart from stable hyperthyroidism with approximately 90% sensitivity and roughly 83% specificity, and in testing the same model reached 80%/75%. No statistical method was used to set the sample size in advance, and investigators knew the group allocation. During validation, the model predicted progression to ophthalmopathy a median of around 7 months ahead of onset, with around 65% sensitivity and more than 72% specificity. Most expanded thyroid clonotypes (frequency above 0.001) were also found in blood, which suggests that blood repertoires may mirror thyroid immune responses.

This clonotype was seen at least ten times. There is no known antigen for this receptor. No much larger clone exists at a distance of one base, and base qualities are not known. The CDR3 runs 14 residues from the cysteine to the phenylalanine. The DNA shown is the 42-base CDR3, in frame from base 1. CDR1 MNHNS and CDR2 SASEGT were looked up in the germline V gene. V is reduced by 5 bases and J by 9 bases, leaving a spacing of 17 bases between them. The TCR beta CDR3 regions were amplified from the RNA transcripts. The TCR CDR3 was subjected to a first round of RT-PCR using the HTBI primer set and the Qiagen OneStep RT-PCR kit. A second multiplex PCR round built the libraries, followed by size selection and purification. Sequencing of the libraries was done on an Illumina HiSeq2000 using paired-end 100 bp reads. As for the original processing: SOAPnuke was used to process the raw data, removing reads that contained adapters or uncalled bases, had a mean Phred below 15, or lacked an exact match to the constant primer or identifier. High-quality paired reads were merged with COPE v1.2.5, and unique nucleotide sequences were defined as clonotypes. MiTCR v1.1 was used to align the clonotypes against IMGT TRBV, TRBD and TRBJ reference segments. Analysis was restricted to V-J combinations with a frequency above 0.0001, which covered 99.2% of repertoires. The TCS score was defined as the ratio of F50 (clonal expansion) to E x V (chaos), calculated using BLOSUM62-based TCRdist between CDR3 peptides within each V-J. Welch's t-statistics and random forest reduced approximately 520 V-J features to roughly 13, which were used in a naive Bayes classifier (R e1071). TCRdb passed the public sequencing reads through fastp at Q25 and MiXCR, retaining productive beta sequences. Under each unique CDR3 protein, matching rows form one entry showing the most common genes and DNA. TCRdb, not the original authors, processed these V and J calls. The sample data list about 560,000 distinct CDR3 sequences, and 16% of these were observed just once. Jointly, the top ten make up approximately 18% of the sample.

Stable Graves' hyperthyroidism was defined as no progression to ophthalmopathy during 18 months of follow-up. Hyperthyroidism patients were newly diagnosed, with disease duration under 2 months, and aged 18 to 65 years. Any patient with an uncontrolled infection, another autoimmune disease, pregnancy or lactation was excluded. Diagnoses were established on the basis of clinical symptoms, serum thyroxine and TRAb, thyroid ultrasound, and orbital computed tomography. PBMCs were isolated from roughly 10 ml of fresh peripheral blood by Ficoll-Paque density gradient centrifugation. Total RNA was extracted with Trizol reagent, and quality was checked on an Agilent 2100 Bioanalyzer.

The chain joins TRBV6-1 to TRBJ2-1, and the D gene may be TRBD2, 6 bases matching. The origin of this receptor is a woman under 30 with Graves' hyperthyroidism. Sequencing used blood. This receptor has the CDR3 CASSLSWGETEQFF. Here is the DNA: TGTGCCAGCAGTTTATCTTGGGGGGAGACTGAGCAGTTCTTC.